The 30 T cell receptor beta chains presented below share a single source sample, sequenced in a study of cytomegalovirus exposure and HLA in healthy donors. PCR primers comprised 60 Vbeta and 13 Jbeta primers. Here immunoSEQ multiplex PCR was the method, and the copy in TCRdb shows in-frame clones only, minus some. The sample table includes 120,000 or so clones. Material: PBMCs. The source of these receptors is a man between 18 and 29 years old in good health and CMV-seronegative.

This chain joins TRBV6-1 and TRBJ1-2; TRBD1 is a possible D gene (6 bases). Germline V gives CDR1 MNHNS, CDR2 SASEGT. V lost 8 bases, J lost 12 bases, and 22 bases lay in between. This CDR3 has 13 residues. CDR3 loop: CASAPGQFSGHTF. Here the CDR3 DNA reads TGTGCCAGCGCGCCGGGACAATTTTCCGGCCACACCTTC.

CDR3 coding DNA: TGTGCCAGCAGCTTGGAGGGGGACACCCCTGTTAACTATGGCTACACCTTC. Translated: CASSLEGDTPVNYGYTF. The rearrangement uses TRBV5-6 and TRBJ1-2; TRBD1 might be the D (6 bases). Germline V lookup: CDR1 SGHDT, CDR2 YYEEEE. With 0 bases removed from V and 1 base from J, the gap between germline ends came to 16 bases. This CDR3 contains 17 residues.

V and J are TRBV5-1 and TRBJ1-1; maybe TRBD1 (5 bases). Germline CDR1 is SGHRS and CDR2 is YFSETQ. The CDR3 loop spans 12 amino acids. The germline V and J ends were trimmed by 0 bases and 7 bases, with 7 bases remaining between them. The CDR3 DNA sequence: TGCGCCAGCAGCTTGGATAGGGGTGAAGCTTTCTTT. Protein sequence: CASSLDRGEAFF.

The chain couples TRBV7-9 to TRBJ1-1; unclear D gene. V shed 5 bases and J shed 3 bases, with 4 bases lying between them. Germline-derived CDR1 and CDR2 are SEHNR and FQNEAQ (reference sequence). The CDR3 length is 11 residues. CDR3 residues: CASSPYTEAFF. CDR3 DNA: TGTGCCAGCAGCCCATACACTGAAGCTTTCTTT.

The gene calls are TRBV6-5 and TRBJ1-6, with 7 bases that match TRBD1. CDR1 and CDR2 (germline): MNHEY, SVGAGI. With 0 bases clipped from V and 6 bases from J, the junction kept 2 bases outside the gene matches. CDR3 length: 15 amino acids. The CDR3 is CASSYSGQFNSPLHF. CDR3 in DNA: TGTGCCAGCAGTTACTCGGGACAGTTTAATTCACCCCTCCACTTT.

The chain employs TRBV19 and TRBJ1-1; TRBD1 matches at 7 bases. Germline lookup yields CDR1 LNHDA and CDR2 SQIVND (reference sequence). There are 14 residues in the CDR3. Trimming removed 7 bases from V and 3 bases from J; junction bases left unmatched: 8. CDR3 residues: CASIRGGSYTEAFF. The CDR3 region has the DNA TGTGCCAGTATCCGAGGGGGCAGTTACACTGAAGCTTTCTTT. The variable domain in full, completed from reference TRBV19 and TRBJ1-1, reads DGGITQSPKYLFRKEGQNVTLSCEQNLNHDAMYWYRQDPGQGLRLIYYSQIVNDFQKGDIAEGYSVSREKKESFPLTVTSAQKNPTAFYLCASIRGGSYTEAFFGQGTRLTVV.

This chain connects TRBV6-5 to TRBJ1-1; D unclear. This CDR3 is 15 amino acids long. CDR1 is MNHEY and CDR2 is SVGAGI in the germline V gene. Trimming took off 2 bases at V and 0 bases at J, with 10 bases between the two ends. The CDR3 sequence is CASSYGGRLNTEAFF. The CDR3 DNA sequence: TGTGCCAGCAGTTACGGTGGCAGGTTGAACACTGAAGCTTTCTTT.

The rearrangement joins TRBV19 to TRBJ2-1, with a weak D call TRBD2 (5 bases). This CDR3 contains 14 residues. CDR1 is LNHDA and CDR2 is SQIVND in the germline V gene (reference sequence). V was trimmed by 7 bases and J by 4 bases, leaving 14 bases between them. Here the CDR3 DNA reads TGTGCCAGTACGACGGCTAGCCCTTACAATGAGCAGTTCTTC. This codes for CASTTASPYNEQFF.

The chain recombines TRBV25-1 with TRBJ2-5; weak D call: TRBD2 (6 bases). The CDR3 is 15 residues long. V was shortened by 1 base and J by 3 bases, with 12 bases between the two germline ends. Per the germline V gene, CDR1 is MGHDK and CDR2 is SYGVNS. The DNA of the CDR3 is TGTGCCAGCAGTGAATCTGGGGGAGGAAAAGAGACCCAGTACTTC. Translating it yields CASSESGGGKETQYF. The complete variable domain, with remaining parts taken from reference TRBV25-1 and TRBJ2-5, reads EADIYQTPRYLVIGTGKKITLECSQTMGHDKMYWYQQDPGMELHLIHYSYGVNSTEKGDLSSESTVSRIRTEHFPLTLESARPSHTSQYLCASSESGGGKETQYFGPGTRLLVL.

The chain carries TRBV4-1 and TRBJ2-3, with 7 bases identical to TRBD2. Germline CDR1 is MGHRA and CDR2 is YSYEKL. This CDR3 is built from 16 residues. Trimming removed 3 bases from V and 0 bases from J; junction bases left unmatched: 6. The CDR3 nucleotides are TGCGCCAGCAGCCACAGAGGGAGGGATAGCACAGATACGCAGTATTTT. Protein product: CASSHRGRDSTDTQYF.

The genes are TRBV11-2 and TRBJ1-5; a weak D match, TRBD1 (6 bases). The CDR3 spans 15 residues. Germline V gene data show CDR1 as SGHAT and CDR2 as FQNNGV. The ends were cut back, 0 bases at V and 5 bases at J, with 11 bases in the middle. For the CDR3, the DNA is TGTGCCAGCAGCTTAGAGGGGAAGGGGGATCAGCCCCAGCATTTT. As protein: CASSLEGKGDQPQHF.

The chain recombines TRBV19 with TRBJ2-7, with TRBD1 matching 9 bases. The CDR3 loop spans 14 amino acids. Per germline, CDR1 LNHDA and CDR2 SQIVND (reference sequence). V lost 5 bases and J lost 3; bases outside the gene matches: 5. CDR3 amino acids: CASSDPGQGYEQYF. CDR3 bases: TGTGCCAGTAGTGACCCGGGACAGGGCTACGAGCAGTACTTC.

The chain combines TRBV20-1 with TRBJ2-5; no clear D gene. Germline lookup yields CDR1 DFQATT and CDR2 SNEGSKA (reference sequence). CDR3 size: 10 residues. CDR3 loop: CRVGRETQYF. The CDR3 DNA reads TGCAGGGTGGGCCGGGAGACCCAGTACTTC.

The rearrangement uses TRBV2 and TRBJ1-2; the D gene is possibly TRBD1 (5 bases). V lost 8 bases to trimming and J lost 8 bases, with 15 bases between them. Germline values: CDR1 SNHLY, CDR2 FYNNEI. The CDR3 extends over 12 amino acids. The CDR3 sequence: CASDHAGRGYTF. The CDR3 DNA is TGTGCCAGCGATCACGCAGGGCGGGGCTACACCTTC.

The chain combines TRBV2 with TRBJ2-7, with 7 bases that match TRBD2. The V gene end was trimmed by 7 bases and the J gene end by 4 bases; junction bases not matched to a gene: 7. The CDR3 extends over 13 amino acids. Germline V gene lookup returns CDR1 SNHLY and CDR2 FYNNEI. CDR3 nucleotides: TGTGCCAGCAAGAGCGGGATGGTATACGAGCAGTACTTC. Translation gives CASKSGMVYEQYF.

The rearrangement joins TRBV4-1 to TRBJ2-1, with 10 bases fitting TRBD2. Germline trimming cut 3 bases from V and 0 bases from J; bases unmatched to any gene: 8. Germline lookup yields CDR1 MGHRA and CDR2 YSYEKL. The length of the CDR3 is 18 residues. CDR3 loop: CASSQEPSGGLSYNEQFF. In DNA, the CDR3 is TGCGCCAGCAGCCAGGAACCTAGCGGGGGCCTCTCCTACAATGAGCAGTTCTTC.

J is TRBJ1-6 and V is TRBV5-4; D ambiguous. This CDR3 spans 15 amino acids. Germline-derived CDR1 and CDR2 are SGHNT and YYREEE (reference sequence). V lost 0 bases and J lost 8, with 12 bases in between. The CDR3: CASSLGPSRDSPLHF. CDR3 in DNA: TGTGCCAGCAGCTTGGGACCGTCCCGGGATTCACCCCTCCACTTT.

The chain is built from TRBV30 and TRBJ1-6; TRBD1 agrees at 8 bases. The germline CDR1 and CDR2 sequences are GTSNPN and SVGIG (reference sequence). The CDR3 covers 14 residues. V lost 1 base and J lost 7; bases outside the gene matches: 3. The CDR3 DNA sequence: TGTGCCTGGAGTGACAGGGGGGACAATTCACCCCTCCACTTT. Encoded protein: CAWSDRGDNSPLHF.

The chain employs TRBV4-1 and TRBJ2-1, with a weak D call TRBD1 (6 bases). CDR1 and CDR2 (germline): MGHRA, YSYEKL. The CDR3 loop spans 15 amino acids. Trimming left V 4 bases short and J 0 bases short, with 10 bases between. The CDR3 nucleotides are TGCGCCAGCAGCCTCGACAGGAGCTCCTACAATGAGCAGTTCTTC. Residues: CASSLDRSSYNEQFF.

The chain has TRBV5-6 and TRBJ2-3, with 7 bases that match TRBD1. This CDR3 contains 18 residues. The J segment lost 3 bases and the V segment lost 3 bases, leaving 16 bases of the junction unmatched. Germline V gene data show CDR1 as SGHDT and CDR2 as YYEEEE. CDR3 sequence (DNA): TGTGCCAGCAGCTACCTCACCGCGACAGGGAGAAGTACAGATACGCAGTATTTT. It is translated as CASSYLTATGRSTDTQYF.

This chain links TRBV11-2 with TRBJ2-7, with 7 positions matching TRBD1. Germline CDR1 SGHAT, CDR2 FQNNGV. CDR3 length: 15 amino acids. Losses at the gene ends were 5 bases for V and 1 base for J; bases not matched to a gene: 8. Here the CDR3 DNA reads TGTGCCAGCAGCAGAACCGGGACAGTTTCCTACGAGCAGTACTTC. Translated, it gives CASSRTGTVSYEQYF.

The chain recombines TRBV2 with TRBJ1-5, with D perhaps TRBD1 (6 bases). From germline, CDR1 is SNHLY and CDR2 FYNNEI. V lost 6 bases to trimming and J lost 2 bases, with 14 bases between them. This CDR3 is 15 amino acids long. CDR3 amino acids: CASRYRESGNQPQHF. The CDR3 nucleotides read TGTGCCAGCAGGTACAGGGAGAGTGGCAATCAGCCCCAGCATTTT.

This chain joins TRBV7-3 and TRBJ1-1; unclear D gene. V was shortened by 5 bases and J by 3 bases, with 13 bases between the two germline ends. The length of the CDR3 is 14 residues. CDR1 SGHTA and CDR2 FQGTGA come from the germline V gene. CDR3 residues: CASSPRYGDTEAFF. CDR3 nucleotides: TGTGCCAGCAGCCCGAGGTACGGCGACACTGAAGCTTTCTTT.

Here the CDR3 reads CATSRDVDIYEQYF. CDR3 DNA: TGTGCCACCAGCAGAGATGTGGACATATACGAGCAGTACTTC. The chain carries TRBV15 and TRBJ2-7; TRBD1 is a possible D gene (5 bases). This CDR3 region has 14 residues. V was trimmed by 0 bases and J by 4 bases, leaving 10 bases between them. CDR1 is LNHNV, CDR2 YYDKDF, per germline (reference sequence).

V gene TRBV5-8 combines with J gene TRBJ2-1, with 8 bases lining up with TRBD2. The V gene's germline CDR1 is SGHTS and CDR2 YDEGEE. The CDR3 sequence is 14 residues long. J lost 8 bases, V lost 6 bases, and 10 bases had no gene match. The CDR3 DNA sequence: TGTGCCAGCAACTGGGGACTAGGCGGCGATGAGCAGTTCTTC. Encoded protein: CASNWGLGGDEQFF.

The chain has TRBV9 and TRBJ2-3; 8 bases fit TRBD2. V dropped 2 bases and J dropped 2; count of bases not matched to a gene: 4. Germline CDR1 is SGDLS and CDR2 is YYNGEE. The CDR3 runs to 15 residues. CDR3 residues: CASSVSGDYTDTQYF. The CDR3 DNA follows: TGTGCCAGCAGCGTTAGCGGGGACTACACAGATACGCAGTATTTT.

The genes are TRBV5-1 and TRBJ2-5, with 7 bases that match TRBD2. The J call could be wrong; TRBJ2-7 is a better fit for the DNA end. This CDR3 is 13 amino acids long. Germline values: CDR1 SGHRS, CDR2 YFSETQ. DNA of the CDR3: TGCGCCAGCAGCTGGGGGAGGGGAAACGAGCAGTACTTC. This codes for CASSWGRGNEQYF.

Note on this clone: The conserved phenylalanine or tryptophan normally closing the CDR3 is absent here, so this likely arose from a read error. The V call is TRBV5-6, the J call TRBJ1-1; weak D call: TRBD1 (5 bases). Germline CDR1 reads SGHDT; CDR2 reads YYEEEE. Trimming removed 0 bases at V and 6 bases at J, with 15 bases between. The CDR3 runs 15 residues. CDR3 sequence (DNA): TGTGCCAGCAGCTTGGTCCATAGGGGCAGGCCTGAAGCTTTCTCT. Amino acids: CASSLVHRGRPEAFS.

This chain connects TRBV6-6 to TRBJ1-2; the match to TRBD1 covers 9 bases. The CDR3 runs 15 residues. The V gene end was trimmed by 0 bases and the J gene end by 7 bases; junction bases not matched to a gene: 6. Germline V gene lookup returns CDR1 MNHNY and CDR2 SVGAGI (reference sequence). CDR3 sequence: CASSYSGQGIAGYTF. CDR3 in DNA: TGTGCCAGCAGTTACTCGGGACAGGGTATTGCTGGCTACACCTTC.

The CDR3 DNA sequence: TGCGCCAGCAGCTTGGAGAGGGCTAACTATGGCTACACCTTC. Translation gives CASSLERANYGYTF. The chain is built from TRBV5-1 and TRBJ1-2; D not resolved. The CDR3 consists of 14 residues. Per the germline V gene, CDR1 is SGHRS and CDR2 is YFSETQ. The germline V and J ends were trimmed by 0 bases and 0 bases, with 6 bases remaining between them.